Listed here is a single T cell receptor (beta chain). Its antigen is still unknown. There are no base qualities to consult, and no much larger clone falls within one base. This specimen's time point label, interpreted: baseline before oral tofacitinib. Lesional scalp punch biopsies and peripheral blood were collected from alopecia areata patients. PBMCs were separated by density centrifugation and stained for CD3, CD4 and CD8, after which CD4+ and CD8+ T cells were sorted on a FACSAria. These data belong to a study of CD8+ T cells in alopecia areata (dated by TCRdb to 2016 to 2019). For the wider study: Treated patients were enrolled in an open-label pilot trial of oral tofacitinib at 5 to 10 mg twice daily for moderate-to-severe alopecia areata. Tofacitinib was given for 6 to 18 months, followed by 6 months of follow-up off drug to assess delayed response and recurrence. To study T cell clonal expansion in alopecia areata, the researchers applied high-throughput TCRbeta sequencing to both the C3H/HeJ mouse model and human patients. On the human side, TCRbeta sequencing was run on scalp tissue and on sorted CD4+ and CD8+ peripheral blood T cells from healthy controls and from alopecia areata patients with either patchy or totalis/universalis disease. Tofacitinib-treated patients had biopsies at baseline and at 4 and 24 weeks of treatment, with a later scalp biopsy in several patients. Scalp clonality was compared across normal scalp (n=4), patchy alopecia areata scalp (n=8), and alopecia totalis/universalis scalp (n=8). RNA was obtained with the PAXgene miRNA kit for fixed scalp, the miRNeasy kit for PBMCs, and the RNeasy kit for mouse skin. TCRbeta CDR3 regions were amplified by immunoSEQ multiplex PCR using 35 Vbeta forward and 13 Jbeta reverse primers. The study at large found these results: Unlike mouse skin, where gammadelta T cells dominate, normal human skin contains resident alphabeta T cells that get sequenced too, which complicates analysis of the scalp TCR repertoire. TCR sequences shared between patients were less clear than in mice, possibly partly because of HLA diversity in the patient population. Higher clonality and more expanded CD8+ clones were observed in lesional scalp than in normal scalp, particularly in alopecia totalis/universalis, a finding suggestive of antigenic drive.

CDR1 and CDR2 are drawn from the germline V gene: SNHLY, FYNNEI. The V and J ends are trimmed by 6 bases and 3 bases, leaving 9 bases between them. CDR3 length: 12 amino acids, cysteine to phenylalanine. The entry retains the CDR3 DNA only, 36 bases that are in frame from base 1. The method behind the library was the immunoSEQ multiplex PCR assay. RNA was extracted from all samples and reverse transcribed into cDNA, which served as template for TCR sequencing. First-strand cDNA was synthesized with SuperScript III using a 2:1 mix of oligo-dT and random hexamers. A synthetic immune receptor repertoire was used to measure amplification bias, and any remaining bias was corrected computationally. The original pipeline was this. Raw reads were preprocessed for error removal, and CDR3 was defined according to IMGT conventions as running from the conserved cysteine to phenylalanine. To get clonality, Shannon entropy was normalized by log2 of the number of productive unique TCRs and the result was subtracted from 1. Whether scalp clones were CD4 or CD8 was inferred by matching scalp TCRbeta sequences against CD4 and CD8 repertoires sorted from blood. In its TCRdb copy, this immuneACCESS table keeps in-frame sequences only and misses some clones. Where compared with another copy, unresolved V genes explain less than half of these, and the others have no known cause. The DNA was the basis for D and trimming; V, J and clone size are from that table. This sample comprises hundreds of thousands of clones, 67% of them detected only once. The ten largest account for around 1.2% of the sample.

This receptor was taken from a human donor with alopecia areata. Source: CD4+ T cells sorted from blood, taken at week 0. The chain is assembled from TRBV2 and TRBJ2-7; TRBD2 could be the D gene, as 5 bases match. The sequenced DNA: TGTGCCAGCAGGGACTTGTACTACGAGCAGTACTTC. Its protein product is CASRDLYYEQYF.